The entry that follows covers one TCR beta chain sequence. Its antigen is unidentified. Libraries were prepared by immunoSEQ multiplex PCR; TCRdb keeps only in-frame clonotypes and omits some of them. Of over 2,000,000 clones listed, roughly 95% are singletons. These data originate in a study of shared clonotypes between healthy human individuals. Findings and caveats of the study: Some naive CD4 clonotypes, around 5%, turned up in common across a handful of donors. Having only a few donors restricted how much genetic and exposure-history diversity was captured.

V lost 2 bases to trimming and J lost 6 bases, with 21 bases between them. The CDR3 has 17 residues. The germline V gene has CDR1 MDHEN and CDR2 SYDVKM. Naive CD8 isolation took CD45RO-negative cells positively selected for CCR7 and excluded terminally differentiated effector memory CD45RA+ cells. Sequencing was carried out using naive CD8+ T cells from PBMCs. The genes are TRBV28 and TRBJ2-3; tentative D call: TRBD2 (6 bases). The receptor's source is a man younger than 30 in good health. Some clones in this sample may be carry-over from other donors' samples. CDR3 sequence: CASSLGGPHGEEDTQYF. The CDR3 DNA sequence: TGTGCCAGCAGTTTAGGGGGACCTCACGGGGAGGAGGATACGCAGTATTTT. The entire variable domain, with the rest obtained from reference TRBV28 and TRBJ2-3, is as follows: DVKVTQSSRYLVKRTGEKVFLECVQDMDHENMFWYRQDPGLGLRLIYFSYDVKMKEKGDIPEGYSVSREKKERFSLILESASTNQTSMYLCASSLGGPHGEEDTQYFGPGTRLTVL.